This T cell receptor beta chain stems from a study of technical replicates of blood from several donors. The CDR3 consists of 15 residues. Germline CDR1 is MNHNY and CDR2 is SVGAGI (reference sequence). The ends lost 0 bases at V and 5 bases at J; junction bases unmatched: 6. TCRdb keeps only in-frame clones here, not all; method: immunoSEQ multiplex PCR. The sample consists of fewer than 90,000 clones, roughly 90% of them appearing once. This clone appeared once. Sequenced material: T cells isolated from PBMCs. This clonotype originated in a human donor in good health. The chain recombines TRBV6-6 with TRBJ2-7; 8 positions agree with TRBD1. In DNA, the CDR3 is TGTGCCAGCAGTTACTCTATAGGACAGGGCCACGAGCAGTACTTC. Translation gives CASSYSIGQGHEQYF.